The rows below give T cell receptor beta chains drawn from one sample of a study of technical replicates of blood from several donors. Libraries were prepared by immunoSEQ multiplex PCR; TCRdb keeps only in-frame clonotypes and omits some of them. The sample records more than 10,000 clones, about 86% being singletons. The sequenced material came from PBMCs. These receptors all come from a human donor in good health. CDR3s include the opening cysteine and the closing phenylalanine or tryptophan. D genes are given only for firm matches. Not all rows give a size; the values are once, few, many and, for expanded clones, a class.

CDR3	DNA	V	D	J	size
CASSRGTLEGSYGYTF	TGTGCCAGCTCACGTGGGACTCTAGAGGGTTCCTATGGCTACACCTTC	TRBV18	NA	TRBJ1-2	NA
CTSSQVGTRLKNSNQPQHF	TGCACCAGCAGCCAAGTGGGGACACGTCTAAAGAATAGCAATCAGCCCCAGCATTTT	TRBV1	NA	TRBJ1-5	NA
CASSLGLAVPPSLYEQYF	TGTGCCAGCAGTTTGGGACTGGCGGTACCCCCGAGTCTCTACGAGCAGTACTTC	TRBV27	NA	TRBJ2-7	once
CASSSSPGETQYF	TGTGCCAGCAGCTCTTCCCCGGGAGAGACCCAGTACTTC	TRBV7-9	NA	TRBJ2-5	NA
CASSGQVFTGELFF	TGTGCCAGTAGTGGACAGGTTTTCACCGGGGAGCTGTTTTTT	TRBV19	TRBD1	TRBJ2-2	NA
CASSQVEGENIQYF	TGTGCCAGCAGCCAAGTCGAAGGGGAAAACATTCAGTACTTC	TRBV4-2	NA	TRBJ2-4	once
CASSLLQGIGAFF	TGTGCCAGCAGTTTACTACAGGGGATAGGAGCTTTCTTT	TRBV28	TRBD1	TRBJ1-1	few
CAWSYNTGYGYTF	TGTGCCTGGAGTTATAACACAGGGTATGGCTACACCTTC	TRBV30	NA	TRBJ1-2	NA
CASTLGLAGHNEQFF	TGTGCCAGCACCCTAGGACTAGCGGGGCACAATGAGCAGTTCTTC	TRBV6-5	TRBD2	TRBJ2-1	few
CASSVRGNQPQHF	TGTGCCAGCAGCGTGCGCGGCAATCAGCCCCAGCATTTT	TRBV7-2	NA	TRBJ1-5	NA
CASSYRTGNGYTF	TGTGCCAGCAGTTACCGGACAGGGAATGGCTACACCTTC	TRBV6-5	TRBD1	TRBJ1-2	once
CASMVVGPGGELFF	TGTGCCAGCATGGTGGTGGGCCCTGGCGGGGAGCTGTTTTTT	TRBV2	NA	TRBJ2-2	NA
CASSLSGQGNTEAFF	TGTGCCAGCAGCTTATCGGGACAAGGGAACACTGAAGCTTTCTTT	TRBV11-3	NA	TRBJ1-1	few
CASSGGQGMGETQYF	TGCGCCAGCAGCGGGGGACAGGGGATGGGAGAGACCCAGTACTTC	TRBV5-1	TRBD1	TRBJ2-5	once